This entry is about one T cell receptor beta chain. Antigen: not known. The PCR was carried out with 60 Vbeta primers and 13 Jbeta primers. The repertoire was sequenced with immunoSEQ multiplex PCR; TCRdb's copy has only in-frame clones and lacks some. The repertoire consists of approximately 130,000 clones, with 60% to 85% occurring once and the leading ten covering about 2.8%. The sample originates from a study of cytomegalovirus exposure and HLA in healthy donors. Overall study context: As released early, the data held roughly 85 million unique TCRs from HLA-typed donors. Study-wide points: In a later analysis, CMV-associated beta chains were mostly HLA-associated, it appeared. Fewer N-insertions (relative to the roughly 660-donor mean) were reportedly seen in an Asian-associated ancestry cluster in a later analysis. Confirmation in vitro established that a few CMV-associated chains were specific for CMV antigens.

With 0 bases removed from V and 5 bases from J, the gap between germline ends came to 16 bases. There are 16 residues in the CDR3. Germline CDR1 and CDR2: LGHNA and YSLEER. What was sequenced was PBMCs. This receptor was taken from a woman between 40 and 50 years old in good health and CMV-seropositive. The J gene is TRBJ1-2, the V gene TRBV4-3; D not certain. The CDR3 sequence: CASSQEHPGLLYGYTF. CDR3 DNA sequence: TGCGCCAGCAGCCAAGAGCATCCCGGACTTTTGTATGGCTACACCTTC.